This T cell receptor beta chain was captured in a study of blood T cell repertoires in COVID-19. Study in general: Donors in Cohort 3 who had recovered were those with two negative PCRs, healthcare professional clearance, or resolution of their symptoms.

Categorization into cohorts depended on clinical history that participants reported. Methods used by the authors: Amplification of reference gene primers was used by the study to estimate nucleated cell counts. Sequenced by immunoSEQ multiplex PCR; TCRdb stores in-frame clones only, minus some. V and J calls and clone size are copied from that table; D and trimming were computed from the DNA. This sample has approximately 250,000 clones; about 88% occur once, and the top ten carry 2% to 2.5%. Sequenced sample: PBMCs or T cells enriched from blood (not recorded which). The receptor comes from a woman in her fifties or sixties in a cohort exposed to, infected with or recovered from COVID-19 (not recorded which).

The CDR3 nucleotides are TGTGCCAGCATGAACGGGAAATTAACCGGGGAGCTGTTTTTT. Its translation is CASMNGKLTGELFF. This rearrangement joins TRBV2 to TRBJ2-2; the D gene is possibly TRBD2 (5 bases). Per germline, CDR1 SNHLY and CDR2 FYNNEI. CDR3 size: 14 residues. V dropped 7 bases and J dropped 5 bases, with 14 bases sitting between them.